Following are 15 T cell receptor beta chains from one sample sequenced in a study of CD8 T cells in ankylosing spondylitis. Via MiXCR, TCRdb re-called the 5' RACE reads, giving one row per CDR3 protein. Seen here are about 250,000 distinct CDR3 sequences, over 30% observed once, and the top ten hold roughly 4.2%. Sequencing input: blood, either unsorted or a sorted T cell fraction (not recorded which). These receptors were obtained from a male donor with ankylosing spondylitis or in good health (not recorded which).

This clonotype was picked up one time. The chain carries TRBV12-3 or TRBV12-4 and TRBJ1-2; TRBD1 is a possible D gene (5 bases). CDR3 size: 16 residues. V lost 4 bases, J lost 8 bases, and 23 bases lay in between. The CDR3 nucleotides are TGTGCCAGCAGTTCCCGACAGAACTGGGTTTTCGACGGCTACACCTTC. Translation: CASSSRQNWVFDGYTF.

The rearrangement uses TRBV5-1 and TRBJ2-4; 11 positions match TRBD2. Trimming removed 4 bases from V and 0 bases from J; junction bases left unmatched: 6. There are 17 residues in the CDR3. Germline lookup yields CDR1 SGHRS and CDR2 YFSETQ. CDR3: CASSRKGLAEAKNIQYF. CDR3 bases: TGCGCCAGCAGCCGCAAGGGACTAGCGGAAGCCAAAAACATTCAGTACTTC.

The rearrangement uses TRBV10-3 and TRBJ1-1, with D unresolved. The CDR3 totals 13 residues. Germline V CDR1 and CDR2: ENHRY, SYGVKD. V was trimmed by 7 bases and J by 1 base, leaving 10 bases between them. The CDR3 sequence: CAIKYMGNTEAFF. The CDR3 nucleotides read TGTGCCATCAAATATATGGGGAACACTGAAGCTTTCTTT.

In this sample, this clonotype turned up a few times. This chain links TRBV6-1 with TRBJ2-3; 7 bases are a match to TRBD2. Trimming cost V 6 bases and J 4 bases; bases outside gene matches: 7. Germline V lookup: CDR1 MNHNS, CDR2 SASEGT. The CDR3 length is 14 residues. Here the CDR3 DNA reads TGTGCCAGCAGCACCACTAGCGACGCAGATACGCAGTATTTT. It translates to CASSTTSDADTQYF.

This sequence joins TRBV20-1 and TRBJ2-5; maybe TRBD2 (6 bases). The CDR3 has 15 residues. The V and J ends lost 3 bases and 5 bases respectively, with 19 bases between them. Germline values: CDR1 DFQATT, CDR2 SNEGSKA (reference sequence). The CDR3 region has the DNA TGCAGTGCTAGCGGGAGACCGCCCTCAACCGAGACCCAGTACTTC. Its translation: CSASGRPPSTETQYF.

This clonotype was seen more than once but under ten times. Written as DNA, the CDR3 is TGTGCCAGCAGTACCAACAGGGGGCAGGGTGGCTACACCTTC. Protein: CASSTNRGQGGYTF. V and J are TRBV12-3 or TRBV12-4 and TRBJ1-2; 9 nucleotides agree with TRBD1. With 5 bases clipped from V and 7 bases from J, the junction kept 8 bases outside the gene matches. This CDR3 contains 14 residues.

The table lists this clonotype with many counts. This chain uses TRBV5-6 with TRBJ2-7; D gene ambiguous. The CDR3 runs 13 residues. Deletions cut 0 bases from V and 0 bases from J, with 4 bases between. Germline V gene data show CDR1 as SGHDT and CDR2 as YYEEEE. The chain's CDR3 is CASSLVDSYEQYF. In nucleotides, the CDR3 is TGTGCCAGCAGCTTGGTCGACTCCTACGAGCAGTACTTC. The full variable domain, in which reference TRBV5-6 and TRBJ2-7 provide the parts outside the CDR3, is DAGVTQSPTHLIKTRGQQVTLRCSPKSGHDTVSWYQQALGQGPQFIFQYYEEEERQRGNFPDRFSGHQFPNYSSELNVNALLLGDSALYLCASSLVDSYEQYFGPGTRLTVT.

The V call is TRBV10-3, the J call TRBJ1-1; maybe TRBD1 (5 bases). Trimming took off 3 bases at V and 4 bases at J, with 21 bases between the two ends. The length of the CDR3 is 17 residues. Germline V gene data show CDR1 as ENHRY and CDR2 as SYGVKD. CDR3 in amino acids: CAISEGERTVGATEAFF. The DNA for the CDR3 is TGTGCCATCAGTGAAGGGGAACGTACGGTTGGTGCCACTGAAGCTTTCTTT.

The chain links TRBV7-2 to TRBJ2-1, with no clear D. The CDR3 totals 12 residues. V was shortened by 5 bases and J by 4 bases, with 6 bases between the two germline ends. Germline values: CDR1 SGHTA, CDR2 FQGNSA. Here the CDR3 DNA reads TGTGCCAGCAGCGTCGAGTACAATGAGCAGTTCTTC. Protein sequence: CASSVEYNEQFF.

This clonotype has just a few counts. The genes are TRBV5-1 and TRBJ2-1; 11 nucleotides line up with TRBD2. V lost 0 bases to trimming and J lost 8 bases; unmatched junction nucleotides: 4. The CDR3 contains 15 residues. Germline-derived CDR1 and CDR2 are SGHRS and YFSETQ. CDR3 protein: CASSLARTSGHEQFF. The DNA of the CDR3 is TGCGCCAGCAGCTTGGCTCGGACTAGCGGGCATGAGCAGTTCTTC. Together with reference TRBV5-1 and TRBJ2-1, the CDR3 gives the full variable domain: KAGVTQTPRYLIKTRGQQVTLSCSPISGHRSVSWYQQTPGQGLQFLFEYFSETQRNKGNFPGRFSGRQFSNSRSEMNVSTLELGDSALYLCASSLARTSGHEQFFGPGTRLTVL.

The rearrangement joins TRBV10-3 to TRBJ2-7; no clear D. V lost 2 bases and J 2 bases, leaving 4 bases between the germline ends. The CDR3 extends over 12 amino acids. In germline, CDR1 is ENHRY, CDR2 SYGVKD. In nucleotides, the CDR3 is TGTGCCATCAGTGAGATAGCCTACGAGCAGTACTTC. It encodes CAISEIAYEQYF.

This clonotype was observed at least ten times. The chain carries TRBV10-3 and TRBJ2-7, with a weak D call TRBD1 (5 bases). Germline loops: CDR1 ENHRY, CDR2 SYGVKD. The CDR3 has 13 amino acids. V lost 6 bases, J lost 2 bases, and 11 bases lay in between. For the CDR3, the DNA is TGTGCCATCAGGGGGCAGGGAACCTACGAGCAGTACTTC. This codes for CAIRGQGTYEQYF.

This clonotype was found a few times. This chain uses TRBV12-3 or TRBV12-4 with TRBJ2-3; no reliable D call. This CDR3 has 13 amino acids. V was clipped by 2 bases and J by 2 bases, with 5 bases between them. DNA for the CDR3: TGTGCCAGCAGTTTAATGACCACAGATACGCAGTATTTT. Amino acids: CASSLMTTDTQYF.

This chain joins TRBV7-6 and TRBJ2-5; 13 nucleotides match TRBD2. Germline loops: CDR1 SGHVS, CDR2 FNYEAQ. The length of the CDR3 is 16 residues. Losses at the gene ends were 2 bases for V and 5 bases for J; bases not matched to a gene: 5. The CDR3 loop reads CASSLTSGGAWETQYF. DNA for the CDR3: TGTGCCAGCAGCTTAACTAGCGGGGGGGCCTGGGAGACCCAGTACTTC.

The gene calls are TRBV5-1 and TRBJ1-6; the D gene is possibly TRBD1 (6 bases). The length of the CDR3 is 15 residues. V shed 4 bases and J shed 3 bases, with 11 bases lying between them. Per germline, CDR1 SGHRS and CDR2 YFSETQ. The CDR3 sequence: CASSNDRIYNSPLHF. In DNA, the CDR3 is TGCGCCAGCAGCAACGACAGGATCTATAATTCACCCCTCCACTTT.